A selection of T cell receptor beta chains follows, all from one sample in a study of T-cell reconstitution after alpha-beta-depleted transplantation in children. MiXCR was run by TCRdb on the PCR reads, yielding one entry per CDR3 protein. Among a few hundred thousand distinct CDR3 sequences listed, around 10% were seen once. Sequencing used PBMCs from the stem cell graft donor, obtained from the stem cell graft. These receptors were obtained from a human donor who donated a stem cell graft to a child with acute lymphoblastic leukemia. CDR3s include the opening cysteine and the closing phenylalanine or tryptophan. A D gene is named only where the DNA matches it firmly. Clone size is shown for a subset of rows, as once, few, many or a class of expanded clone.

cdr3_aa,cdr3_nt,d_call,clone_size,v_call,j_call
CASSPGGTSGRGFYNEQFF,TGCGCCAGCAGCCCTGGGGGGACTAGCGGGAGAGGCTTCTACAATGAGCAGTTCTTC,TRBD2,.,TRBV4-1,TRBJ2-1
CASSQGALGRGEAFF,TGCGCCAGCAGCCAAGGTGCCCTCGGGAGGGGTGAAGCTTTCTTT,.,.,TRBV4-1,TRBJ1-1
CASSPGPSGSRGGELFF,TGTGCCAGCAGCCCGGGCCCTAGCGGGAGTAGGGGCGGGGAGCTGTTTTTT,TRBD2,few,TRBV7-2,TRBJ2-2
CASSAWTGPQRETQYF,TGTGCCAGCAGCGCCTGGACCGGCCCCCAGAGAGAGACCCAGTACTTC,.,many,TRBV9,TRBJ2-5
CAIATQAGSEAFF,TGTGCCATCGCCACCCAGGCGGGGTCTGAAGCTTTCTTT,.,.,TRBV10-3,TRBJ1-1
CATSDVRTGGKETQYF,TGTGCCACCAGTGACGTCCGGACAGGGGGAAAAGAGACCCAGTACTTC,TRBD1,few,TRBV24-1,TRBJ2-5
CASSQDRASGSYNEQFF,TGCGCCAGCAGCCAAGATCGTGCTAGCGGCTCCTACAATGAGCAGTTCTTC,TRBD2,.,TRBV4-3,TRBJ2-1
CCAGPSLGSSNVLTF,TGCTGTGCCGGGCCCTCCCTGGGGTCATCCAACGTCCTGACTTTC,.,.,TRBV20-1,TRBJ2-6
CASSMGHEQFF,TGTGCCAGCAGTATGGGCCATGAGCAGTTCTTC,.,few,TRBV2,TRBJ2-1
CASSVRDVQETQYF,TGTGCCAGCAGTGTTAGGGACGTACAAGAGACCCAGTACTTC,.,.,TRBV6-2/TRBV6-3,TRBJ2-5
CASSGGLATLGDTQYF,TGTGCCAGCAGTGGCGGACTAGCGACTCTCGGGGATACGCAGTATTTT,TRBD2,few,TRBV6-2/TRBV6-3,TRBJ2-3
CASSLGTPRAEQYF,TGTGCCAGCAGCTTGGGGACCCCTCGGGCCGAGCAGTACTTC,.,.,TRBV7-9,TRBJ2-7
CASSLSLVGWGQETQYF,TGCGCCAGCAGCTTAAGTTTGGTAGGCTGGGGCCAAGAGACCCAGTACTTC,.,.,TRBV5-1,TRBJ2-5
CASSTPGQGVRRTSGTDQETQYF,TGTGCCAGCAGCACACCGGGACAGGGCGTTCGTCGGACTAGCGGGACTGACCAAGAGACCCAGTACTTC,.,.,TRBV21-1,TRBJ2-5
CASSRMYPRDNEQFF,TGTGCCAGCAGTCGTATGTACCCGAGAGACAATGAGCAGTTCTTC,.,few,TRBV9,TRBJ2-1
CSVEGYESTEAFF,TGCAGCGTTGAGGGTTATGAGAGCACTGAAGCTTTCTTT,.,.,TRBV29-1,TRBJ1-1
CPSSRESYNEQFF,TGCCCCAGCAGCCGGGAATCCTACAATGAGCAGTTCTTC,.,few,TRBV5-1,TRBJ2-1
CASSLLQGGKNIQYF,TGTGCCAGCAGTTTATTACAGGGCGGCAAAAACATTCAGTACTTC,.,.,TRBV27,TRBJ2-4
CASSFLNYGYTF,TGTGCCAGCAGTTTCCTTAACTATGGCTACACCTTC,.,few,TRBV25-1,TRBJ1-2
CSALPGQIYEQYF,TGCAGTGCTCTGCCGGGACAAATCTACGAGCAGTACTTC,.,few,TRBV20-1,TRBJ2-7
CASSPKTGGYEQYF,TGTGCCAGCAGCCCAAAGACAGGGGGCTACGAGCAGTACTTC,TRBD1,many,TRBV7-8,TRBJ2-7
CATSDSGQSGNTIYF,TGTGCCACCAGTGACTCGGGACAGTCTGGAAACACCATATATTTT,TRBD1,few,TRBV24-1,TRBJ1-3
CSVEGQVSSGANVLTF,TGCAGCGTTGAAGGGCAGGTGAGCTCTGGGGCCAACGTCCTGACTTTC,.,.,TRBV29-1,TRBJ2-6
CASSFQLTGTSLRETQYF,TGTGCCAGCAGCTTTCAACTAACCGGGACTAGCTTACGAGAGACCCAGTACTTC,TRBD2,.,TRBV7-8,TRBJ2-5